These T cell receptor beta chains were read from a single sample in a study of T cell repertoires in ileal Crohn's disease. Sequenced by immunoSEQ multiplex PCR; TCRdb stores in-frame clones only, minus some. This table has approximately 4,500 clones, roughly 80% appearing once. Source material: ileal tissue. All receptors come from an adult with Crohn's disease. CDR3s include the opening cysteine and the closing phenylalanine or tryptophan. The order of the fields is J gene, V gene, clone size, D gene, CDR3 DNA, CDR3 protein. D genes are given only for firm matches. Size values are once, few and many counts, or a class for expanded clones, and some rows have none.

>TRBJ2-7|TRBV5-5|NA|NA
TGTGCCAGCAGCTTGGATACGGACTCTGACTACGAGCAGTACTTC
CASSLDTDSDYEQYF
>TRBJ1-5|TRBV30|NA|NA
TGTGCCTGGAGTAGGGGGAGGGGCAATCAGCCCCAGCATTTT
CAWSRGRGNQPQHF
>TRBJ1-4|TRBV29-1|NA|TRBD1
TGCAGCGTGACCGGGACAGGACCTGAAAAACTGTTTTTT
CSVTGTGPEKLFF
>TRBJ2-3|TRBV5-1|NA|TRBD2
TGCGCCAGCAGCTTGTTTGCGGGGGGGCTAGATACGCAGTATTTT
CASSLFAGGLDTQYF
>TRBJ1-1|TRBV5-5|medium-sized|NA
TGTGCCAGCAGCTTGGGATCAGACACTGAAGCTTTCTTT
CASSLGSDTEAFF
>TRBJ1-5|TRBV18|NA|NA
TGTGCCAGCTCGTATGGGACACAGACTAGCAATCAGCCCCAGCATTTT
CASSYGTQTSNQPQHF
>TRBJ2-1|TRBV11-3|NA|NA
TGTGCCAGCAGCTTGGGGGGCGGGAGCTCCTACAATGAGCAGTTCTTC
CASSLGGGSSYNEQFF
>TRBJ1-1|TRBV2|NA|TRBD1
TGTGCCAGCGGAGAAACAGGGGCGATGAACACTGAAGCTTTCTTT
CASGETGAMNTEAFF
>TRBJ2-3|TRBV6-1|NA|TRBD1
TGTGCCAGCATAATGGGGCAGGGGGACACAGATACGCAGTATTTT
CASIMGQGDTDTQYF
>TRBJ2-3|TRBV7-6|NA|NA
TGTGCCAGCAGCCAAGAGAGCAGGCGCACAGATACGCAGTATTTT
CASSQESRRTDTQYF
>TRBJ2-5|TRBV27|NA|TRBD1
TGTGCCAGCACGTCCCGGGACAGGGTTCAAGAGACCCAGTACTTC
CASTSRDRVQETQYF
>TRBJ1-2|TRBV7-2|few|NA
TGTGCCAGCAGCGAGGGACATTTGACAGGCTACACCTTC
CASSEGHLTGYTF
>TRBJ2-3|TRBV6-5|NA|TRBD2
TGTGCCAGCAGTTCTAGCGGGAGGGCCCCAGATACGCAGTATTTT
CASSSSGRAPDTQYF
>TRBJ2-5|TRBV5-4|NA|TRBD1
TGTGCCAGCAGCCAACCGGGACAGGGGTTACGGGAGACCCAGTACTTC
CASSQPGQGLRETQYF
>TRBJ2-7|TRBV11-1|NA|TRBD1
TGTGCCAGCAGCCCAGGACAGGGGTACGAGCAGTACTTC
CASSPGQGYEQYF
>TRBJ2-7|TRBV5-1|NA|TRBD2
TGCGCCAGCAGCTTCCCTAGCGGGGGAATCTACGAGCAGTACTTC
CASSFPSGGIYEQYF
>TRBJ2-3|TRBV11-2|NA|NA
TGTGCCAGCAGCTTAGATATGGGAGTCAGCGCAGATACGCAGTATTTT
CASSLDMGVSADTQYF
>TRBJ2-5|TRBV11-2|NA|NA
TGTGCCAGCAGCGCCCCCGGGGCCCAGTACTTC
CASSAPGAQYF
>TRBJ2-1|TRBV29-1|NA|TRBD2
TGCAGCGTGCTCCCGGGACTAAACAACAATGAGCAGTTCTTC
CSVLPGLNNNEQFF
>TRBJ1-2|TRBV4-1|NA|NA
TGCGCCAGCAGCCAAGATCGAGGGTCAGGGGTGAACTATGGCTACACCTTC
CASSQDRGSGVNYGYTF
>TRBJ2-1|TRBV6-6|few|TRBD1
TGTGCCAGCAGGGGGGACAGGGCGCCCTACAATGAGCAGTTCTTC
CASRGDRAPYNEQFF
>TRBJ2-6|TRBV7-9|few|NA
TGTGCCACGGTTTCCTTGGGGGCCAACGTCCTGACTTTC
CATVSLGANVLTF